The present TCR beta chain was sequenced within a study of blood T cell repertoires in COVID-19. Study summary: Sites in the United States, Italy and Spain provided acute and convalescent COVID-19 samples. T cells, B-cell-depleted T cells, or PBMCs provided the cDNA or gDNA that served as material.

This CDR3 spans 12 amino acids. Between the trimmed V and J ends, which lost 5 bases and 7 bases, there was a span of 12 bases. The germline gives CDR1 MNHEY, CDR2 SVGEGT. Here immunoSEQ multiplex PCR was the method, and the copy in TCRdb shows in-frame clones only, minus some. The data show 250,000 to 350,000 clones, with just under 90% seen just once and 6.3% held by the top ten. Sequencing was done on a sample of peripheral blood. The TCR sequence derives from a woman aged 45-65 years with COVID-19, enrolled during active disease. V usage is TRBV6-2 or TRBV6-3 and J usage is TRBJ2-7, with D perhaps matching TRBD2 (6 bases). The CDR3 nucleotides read TGTGCCAGCAGTCCCGGGGGTCTGGAGCAGTACTTC. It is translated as CASSPGGLEQYF.